This entry lists 3 T cell receptor beta chains sequenced from one sample in a study of shared clonotypes between healthy human individuals. Profiling relied on immunoSEQ multiplex PCR, and the TCRdb table lists in-frame clones only, not all of them. This sample has under 1 million clones, with 90% to 95% found just once. The naive CD8 fraction comprised CD45RO-negative cells positively selected for CCR7 and excluded terminally differentiated effector memory CD45RA+ cells. Material: naive CD8+ T cells sorted from blood. Receptors originate from a young man in good health.

The V gene is TRBV7-9, the J gene TRBJ2-5; D not certain. The ends were cut back, 2 bases at V and 2 bases at J, with 9 bases in the middle. The CDR3 runs to 14 residues. Germline V gene data show CDR1 as SEHNR and CDR2 as FQNEAQ (reference sequence). The CDR3 loop is CASSLPSRQETQYF. As DNA, the CDR3 is TGTGCCAGCAGCTTACCAAGTCGACAAGAGACCCAGTACTTC.

For the CDR3, the DNA is TGTGCCAGCAGCAATGAGCACCGAGCGGACTATGGCTACACCTTC. As protein: CASSNEHRADYGYTF. This sequence joins TRBV5-4 and TRBJ1-2; no clear D gene. V was trimmed by 4 bases and J by 3 bases, leaving 16 bases between them. Germline V gives CDR1 SGHNT, CDR2 YYREEE (reference sequence). The CDR3 spans 15 residues.

This clone was seen only once. This chain joins TRBV9 and TRBJ2-3; D remains unclear. The CDR3 extends over 14 amino acids. CDR1 is SGDLS and CDR2 is YYNGEE in the germline V gene. V was pared by 4 bases and J by 6 bases, with 15 bases between. CDR3 region: CASSTPGPLDTQYF. The CDR3 DNA follows: TGTGCCAGCAGCACCCCTGGACCGCTGGATACGCAGTATTTT.